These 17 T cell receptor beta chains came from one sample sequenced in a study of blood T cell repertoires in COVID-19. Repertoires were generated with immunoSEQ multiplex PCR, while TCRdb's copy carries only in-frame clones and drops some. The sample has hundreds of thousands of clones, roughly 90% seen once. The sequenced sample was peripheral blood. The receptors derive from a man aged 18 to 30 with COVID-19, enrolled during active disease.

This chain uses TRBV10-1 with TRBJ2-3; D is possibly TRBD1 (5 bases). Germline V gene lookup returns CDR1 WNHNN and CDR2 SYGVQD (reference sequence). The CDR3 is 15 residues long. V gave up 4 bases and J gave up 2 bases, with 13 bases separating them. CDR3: CASSVGQGPTDTQYF. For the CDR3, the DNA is TGCGCCAGCAGTGTTGGGCAGGGCCCCACAGATACGCAGTATTTT.

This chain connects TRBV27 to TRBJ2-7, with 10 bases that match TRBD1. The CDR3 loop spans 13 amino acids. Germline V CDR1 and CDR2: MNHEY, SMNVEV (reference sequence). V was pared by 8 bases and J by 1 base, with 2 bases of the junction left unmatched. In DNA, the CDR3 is TGTGCCAGCGGGACAGGGGATTCCTACGAGCAGTACTTC. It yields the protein CASGTGDSYEQYF.

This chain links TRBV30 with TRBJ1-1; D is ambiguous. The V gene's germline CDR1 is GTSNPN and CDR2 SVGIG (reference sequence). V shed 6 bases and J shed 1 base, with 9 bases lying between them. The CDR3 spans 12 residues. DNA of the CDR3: TGTGCCTGTACCCCCGGGAACACTGAAGCTTTCTTT. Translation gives CACTPGNTEAFF.

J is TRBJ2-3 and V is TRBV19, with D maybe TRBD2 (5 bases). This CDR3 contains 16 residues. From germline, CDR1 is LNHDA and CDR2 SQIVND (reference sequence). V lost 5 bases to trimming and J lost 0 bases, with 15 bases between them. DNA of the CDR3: TGTGCCAGTAGTCTAGGACTGGGAGCTAGCACAGATACGCAGTATTTT. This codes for CASSLGLGASTDTQYF.

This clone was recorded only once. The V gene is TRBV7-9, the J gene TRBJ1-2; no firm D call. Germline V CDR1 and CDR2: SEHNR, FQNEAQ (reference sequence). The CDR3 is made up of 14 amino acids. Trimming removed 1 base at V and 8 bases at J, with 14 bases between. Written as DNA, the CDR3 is TGTGCCAGCAGCTTAGAGGTTGGCAGGTACGGCTACACCTTC. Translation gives CASSLEVGRYGYTF.

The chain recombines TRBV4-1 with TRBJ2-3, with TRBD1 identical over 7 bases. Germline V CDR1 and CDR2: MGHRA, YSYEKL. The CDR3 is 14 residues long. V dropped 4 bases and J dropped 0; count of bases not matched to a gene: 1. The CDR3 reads CASSPGQSTDTQYF. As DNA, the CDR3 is TGCGCCAGCAGCCCGGGACAGAGCACAGATACGCAGTATTTT.

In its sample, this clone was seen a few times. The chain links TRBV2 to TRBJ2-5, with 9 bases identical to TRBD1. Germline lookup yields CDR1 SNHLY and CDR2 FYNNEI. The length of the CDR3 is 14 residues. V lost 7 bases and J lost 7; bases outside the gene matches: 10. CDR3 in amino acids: CASNTGGSGATQYF. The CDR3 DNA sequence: TGTGCCAGCAACACAGGGGGCTCAGGCGCGACCCAGTACTTC.

The CDR3 sequence is CASSLGKGGGYGYTF. The CDR3 coding sequence is TGTGCCAGCAGCTTAGGAAAAGGGGGCGGCTATGGCTACACCTTC. The chain uses TRBV13 and TRBJ1-2; 7 bases are a match to TRBD1. The germline gives CDR1 PRHDT, CDR2 FYEKMQ (reference sequence). The CDR3 has 15 residues. V lost 0 bases and J lost 4; bases outside the gene matches: 5.

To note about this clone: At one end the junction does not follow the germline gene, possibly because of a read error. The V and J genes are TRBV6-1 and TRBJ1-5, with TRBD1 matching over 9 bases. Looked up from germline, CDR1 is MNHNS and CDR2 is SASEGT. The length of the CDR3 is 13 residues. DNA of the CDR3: TGTGCCAGCAGGGAAGGACAGGGGCTACCCCAGCATTTT. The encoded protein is CASREGQGLPQHF.

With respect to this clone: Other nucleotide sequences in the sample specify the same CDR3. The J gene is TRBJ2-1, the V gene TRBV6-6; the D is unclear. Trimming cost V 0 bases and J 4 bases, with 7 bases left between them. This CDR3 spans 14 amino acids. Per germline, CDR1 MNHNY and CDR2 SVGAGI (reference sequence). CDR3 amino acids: CASSYSRVYNEQFF. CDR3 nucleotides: TGTGCCAGCAGTTACTCCCGGGTATACAATGAGCAGTTCTTC.

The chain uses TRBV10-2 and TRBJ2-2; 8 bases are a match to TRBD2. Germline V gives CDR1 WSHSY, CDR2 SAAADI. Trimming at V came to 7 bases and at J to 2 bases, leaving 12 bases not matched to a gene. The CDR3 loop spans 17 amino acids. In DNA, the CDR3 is TGCGCCAGCACTTCCCCAGGTGCGGGGGGAAACACCGGGGAGCTGTTTTTT. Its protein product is CASTSPGAGGNTGELFF.

This CDR3 is CASSASGILSWNEQFF. The DNA of the CDR3 is TGTGCCAGCAGCGCCTCCGGGATCCTGTCTTGGAATGAGCAGTTCTTC. This sequence joins TRBV7-6 and TRBJ2-1; tentatively, D is TRBD2 (5 bases). Germline values: CDR1 SGHVS, CDR2 FNYEAQ. This CDR3 comprises 16 residues. V lost 5 bases and J 7 bases, leaving 21 bases between the germline ends.

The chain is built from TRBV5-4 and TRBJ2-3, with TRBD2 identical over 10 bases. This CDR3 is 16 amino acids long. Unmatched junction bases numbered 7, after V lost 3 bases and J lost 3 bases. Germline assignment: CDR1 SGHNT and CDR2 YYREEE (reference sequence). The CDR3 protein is CASSSVSGGRTDTQYF. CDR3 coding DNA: TGTGCCAGCAGCTCCGTTAGCGGGGGGAGAACAGATACGCAGTATTTT.

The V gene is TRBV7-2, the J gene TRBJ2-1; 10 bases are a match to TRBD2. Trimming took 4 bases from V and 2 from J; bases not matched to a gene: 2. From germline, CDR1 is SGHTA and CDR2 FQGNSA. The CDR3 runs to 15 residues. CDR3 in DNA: TGTGCCAGCAGCTCCAGCGGGAGGGCCTACAATGAGCAGTTCTTC. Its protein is CASSSSGRAYNEQFF.

DNA of the CDR3: TGCGCCAGCAGCTTCGGCGGGGGAGGGGATACGCAGTATTTT. It translates to CASSFGGGGDTQYF. This chain uses TRBV5-1 with TRBJ2-3; the match to TRBD2 covers 7 bases. This CDR3 is built from 14 residues. In germline, CDR1 is SGHRS, CDR2 YFSETQ. V shed 2 bases, J shed 6 bases, and the junction held 6 bases outside the gene matches.

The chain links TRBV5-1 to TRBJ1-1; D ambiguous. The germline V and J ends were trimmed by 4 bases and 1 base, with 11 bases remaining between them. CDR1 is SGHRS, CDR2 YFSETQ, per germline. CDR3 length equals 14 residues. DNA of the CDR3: TGCGCCAGCAGCCTGTATGTCGGGAACACTGAAGCTTTCTTT. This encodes CASSLYVGNTEAFF.

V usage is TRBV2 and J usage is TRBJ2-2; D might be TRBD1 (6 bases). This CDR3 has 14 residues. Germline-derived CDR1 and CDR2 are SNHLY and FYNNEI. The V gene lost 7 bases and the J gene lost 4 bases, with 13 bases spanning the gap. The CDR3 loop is CASTRQGSTGELFF. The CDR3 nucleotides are TGTGCCAGCACTCGGCAGGGGAGCACCGGGGAGCTGTTTTTT.